The 13 T cell receptor beta chains listed next were all sequenced from one sample in a study of T cell changes during pregnancy in multiple sclerosis. The data were produced by immunoSEQ multiplex PCR, yet TCRdb's version contains in-frame clones alone and is incomplete. This table holds around 63,000 clones, roughly 91% found once. This specimen consisted of peripheral blood, obtained after pregnancy. Receptors originate from a female donor in good health, enrolled as a control in a pregnancy study.

This rearrangement joins TRBV19 to TRBJ1-1; D is ambiguous. The CDR3 is 16 residues long. Germline V gene lookup returns CDR1 LNHDA and CDR2 SQIVND (reference sequence). V shed 2 bases and J shed 1 base, with 14 bases lying between them. CDR3 amino acids: CASSISRFGQNTEAFF. CDR3 DNA sequence: TGTGCCAGTAGTATATCCCGTTTTGGGCAGAACACTGAAGCTTTCTTT.

The chain links TRBV6-6 to TRBJ2-1; 10 bases are a match to TRBD2. This CDR3 is 15 amino acids long. V shed 5 bases and J 5 bases; nucleotides not matched to a gene: 6. CDR1 and CDR2 from the germline V gene are MNHNY and SVGAGI (reference sequence). DNA for the CDR3: TGTGCCAGCAGTCAGAGACTAGCGGGTAACAATGAGCAGTTCTTC. Translation gives CASSQRLAGNNEQFF.

This clone has a single count. The chain recombines TRBV29-1 with TRBJ1-4; perhaps TRBD1 as D (5 bases). Germline values: CDR1 SQVTM, CDR2 ANQGSEA. The germline V and J ends were trimmed by 5 bases and 8 bases, with 21 bases remaining between them. The CDR3 totals 15 residues. CDR3 residues: CSVSMVWGPGEKLFF. CDR3 DNA: TGCAGCGTTTCAATGGTCTGGGGCCCAGGAGAAAAACTGTTTTTT.

The rearrangement links TRBV6-5 to TRBJ1-1; TRBD1 is a possible D gene (5 bases). The CDR3 contains 14 residues. V was pared by 6 bases and J by 3 bases, with 14 bases between. CDR1 and CDR2 from the germline V gene are MNHEY and SVGAGI. CDR3 protein: CASRETGGDTEAFF. The CDR3 coding sequence is TGTGCCAGCAGAGAAACGGGGGGGGACACTGAAGCTTTCTTT.

The chain is built from TRBV9 and TRBJ2-3; no reliable D call. Trimming removed 0 bases from V and 2 bases from J, with 10 bases in between. CDR3 length equals 15 residues. Looked up from germline, CDR1 is SGDLS and CDR2 is YYNGEE. This CDR3 reads CASSVATDHTDTQYF. The DNA for the CDR3 is TGTGCCAGCAGCGTAGCCACAGACCACACAGATACGCAGTATTTT.

The chain links TRBV19 to TRBJ2-5, with D perhaps matching TRBD2 (5 bases). The CDR3 is 14 residues long. V was shortened by 6 bases and J by 10 bases, with 21 bases between the two germline ends. Germline V gene lookup returns CDR1 LNHDA and CDR2 SQIVND (reference sequence). The CDR3 is CASSTDVGSAGQYF. In DNA, the CDR3 is TGTGCCAGTAGCACGGACGTTGGGTCGGCGGGCCAGTACTTC.

CDR3 region: CASSLTGGAGEQYF. The CDR3 nucleotides are TGTGCCAGCAGTTTGACAGGGGGCGCGGGAGAGCAGTACTTC. The V and J genes are TRBV2 and TRBJ2-7; 10 bases fit TRBD1. The CDR3 is made up of 14 amino acids. Per germline, CDR1 SNHLY and CDR2 FYNNEI. With 5 bases clipped from V and 7 bases from J, the junction kept 8 bases outside the gene matches.

This clone was seen only once. The gene calls are TRBV9 and TRBJ1-1, with D perhaps TRBD1 (5 bases). The CDR3 covers 14 residues. V was trimmed by 0 bases and J by 4 bases, leaving 10 bases between them. The germline gives CDR1 SGDLS, CDR2 YYNGEE. CDR3 sequence reads: CASSVDMGGTEAFF. The CDR3 DNA follows: TGTGCCAGCAGCGTAGATATGGGGGGCACTGAAGCTTTCTTT.

This chain links TRBV5-4 with TRBJ1-4, with 7 bases lining up with TRBD1. The V and J ends lost 0 bases and 7 bases, in that order; junction bases with no gene match: 0. Germline V lookup: CDR1 SGHNT, CDR2 YYREEE (reference sequence). The length of the CDR3 is 13 residues. The CDR3 loop reads CASSLDRGEKLFF. In DNA, the CDR3 is TGTGCCAGCAGCTTGGACAGGGGTGAAAAACTGTTTTTT.

The J gene is TRBJ2-7, the V gene TRBV5-6; 7 nucleotides agree with TRBD2. CDR1 is SGHDT, CDR2 YYEEEE, per germline. V dropped 3 bases and J dropped 1; count of bases not matched to a gene: 10. The CDR3 has 16 residues. The CDR3 loop reads CASSSIRTSRSYEQYF. The DNA of the CDR3 is TGTGCCAGCAGCTCTATCAGGACTAGTAGGTCCTACGAGCAGTACTTC.

DNA of the CDR3: TGTGCCAGCAGCGTAGGAGGCAGAAACTATGGCTACACCTTC. This sequence encodes CASSVGGRNYGYTF. J is TRBJ1-2 and V is TRBV9; no firm D call. The germline V gene encodes CDR1 SGDLS and CDR2 YYNGEE. This CDR3 has 14 residues. The germline V and J ends were trimmed by 0 bases and 2 bases, with 8 bases remaining between them.

The genes are TRBV9 and TRBJ2-2, with 9 bases fitting TRBD1. The V segment lost 3 bases and the J segment 5 bases; nucleotides outside the gene matches: 8. The V gene's germline CDR1 is SGDLS and CDR2 YYNGEE. The CDR3 has 16 residues. The CDR3 DNA is TGTGCCAGCAGCGAGCCGGCGACAGGGGGGACCGGGGAGCTGTTTTTT. Protein: CASSEPATGGTGELFF. Combining the CDR3 with reference TRBV9 and TRBJ2-2 gives the whole variable domain DSGVTQTPKHLITATGQRVTLRCSPRSGDLSVYWYQQSLDQGLQFLIQYYNGEERAKGNILERFSAQQFPDLHSELNLSSLELGDSALYFCASSEPATGGTGELFFGEGSRLTVL.

The rearrangement uses TRBV6-1 and TRBJ1-1; 7 bases are a match to TRBD1. This CDR3 region has 15 residues. The germline CDR1 and CDR2 sequences are MNHNS and SASEGT. V shed 6 bases and J 0 bases; nucleotides not matched to a gene: 7. CDR3 sequence reads: CASRPTGTVNTEAFF. CDR3 nucleotide sequence: TGTGCCAGCAGACCAACCGGGACAGTGAACACTGAAGCTTTCTTT.